This passage covers 3 T cell receptor beta chains from one sample sequenced in a study of blood T cell repertoires in COVID-19. Using immunoSEQ multiplex PCR, the repertoire was profiled, and TCRdb retains in-frame clones only, with some absent. Counted here are some 120,000 clones, around 81% occurring once; the ten biggest clones make up 10% to 12%. The material sequenced was peripheral blood. These receptors originate from a human donor in a cohort sampled during active COVID-19.

V and J are TRBV7-9 and TRBJ1-2; perhaps TRBD1 as D (5 bases). Germline loops: CDR1 SEHNR, CDR2 FQNEAQ (reference sequence). The CDR3 runs 14 residues. Trimming took off 1 base at V and 8 bases at J, with 14 bases between the two ends. The CDR3 nucleotides are TGTGCCAGCAGCTTAGGCGGGACTACTATGGGCTACACCTTC. Protein sequence: CASSLGGTTMGYTF.

The CDR3 nucleotides are TGCGCCAGCAGCTCGGACTACCAACTCTACAATGAGCAGTTCTTC. This gives the protein CASSSDYQLYNEQFF. The gene calls are TRBV5-1 and TRBJ2-1; tentatively, D is TRBD2 (6 bases). V shed 3 bases and J shed 3 bases, with 13 bases lying between them. The V gene's germline CDR1 is SGHRS and CDR2 YFSETQ. This CDR3 has 15 residues.

Worth noting for this clone: At one end the junction does not follow the germline gene, possibly because of a read error. V usage is TRBV6-5 and J usage is TRBJ1-2; a possible D gene is TRBD1 (5 bases). Looked up from germline, CDR1 is MNHEY and CDR2 is SVGAGI. The CDR3 is made up of 13 amino acids. Here the CDR3 reads CASRSFQGYSYTF. The CDR3, as DNA: TGTGCCAGCAGAAGCTTTCAGGGCTATAGCTACACCTTC.